The 24 T cell receptor beta chains below come from one sample, sequenced in a study of T cells in Graves' hyperthyroidism and ophthalmopathy. RNA transcripts provided the source from which TCR beta CDR3 regions were amplified. An initial round of RT-PCR targeting the TCR CDR3 relied on the HTBI primer set. One entry per CDR3 protein results from TCRdb running MiXCR on the multiplex PCR reads. The sample holds some 700,000 distinct CDR3 sequences, about 18% seen once. What was sequenced was blood. These receptors were obtained from a man aged 50-60 years with Graves' hyperthyroidism.

This clonotype showed up many times. The rearrangement links TRBV5-8 to TRBJ1-2; 9 bases map to TRBD1. The J segment lost 8 bases and the V segment lost 4 bases, leaving 6 bases of the junction unmatched. Germline V gives CDR1 SGHTS, CDR2 YDEGEE. The CDR3 totals 13 residues. DNA for the CDR3: TGTGCCAGCAGCCGGACAGGGGCAGGAGGCTACACCTTC. Its translation is CASSRTGAGGYTF. The full variable domain, rest sourced from reference TRBV5-8 and TRBJ1-2, is EAGVTQSPTHLIKTRGQQATLRCSPISGHTSVYWYQQALGLGLQFLLWYDEGEERNRGNFPPRFSGRQFPNYSSELNVNALELEDSALYLCASSRTGAGGYTFGSGTRLTVV.

Note on this clonotype: A much bigger clone sits one base away, suggesting this may be a read error. This sequence joins TRBV19 and TRBJ2-5; perhaps TRBD2 as D (5 bases). This CDR3 contains 13 residues. CDR1 and CDR2 (germline): LNHDA, SQIVND (reference sequence). Here the CDR3 DNA reads TGTGCCAGTAGCCCCGACTATTCCGAGATCCAGTACTTC. This codes for CASSPDYSEIQYF.

The chain has TRBV3-1 and TRBJ1-5; D is undetermined. The V end lost 4 bases, the J end lost 5 bases, and 18 bases lay between the germline ends. Looked up from germline, CDR1 is LGHDT and CDR2 is YNNKEL (reference sequence). This CDR3 contains 16 residues. CDR3 nucleotides: TGTGCCAGCAGCCTTGGACGGGATCACCTTTATCAGCCCCAGCATTTT. It encodes CASSLGRDHLYQPQHF.

This clonotype was seen only a few times. V usage is TRBV30 and J usage is TRBJ2-3; D possibly matches TRBD1 or TRBD2 (5 bases each). CDR3 length: 14 amino acids. The ends were cut back, 2 bases at V and 4 bases at J, with 13 bases in the middle. The germline gives CDR1 GTSNPN, CDR2 SVGIG (reference sequence). Here the CDR3 reads CAWSPWDGADTQYF. As DNA, the CDR3 is TGTGCCTGGAGTCCGTGGGACGGGGCAGATACGCAGTATTTT.

J is TRBJ2-7 and V is TRBV10-3; 7 nucleotides line up with TRBD2. The CDR3 extends over 14 amino acids. Germline trimming cut 6 bases from V and 5 bases from J; bases unmatched to any gene: 10. Germline V gene lookup returns CDR1 ENHRY and CDR2 SYGVKD. The CDR3 DNA follows: TGTGCCATCAGCCCCGCTAGCGGCCCCCACGAGCAGTACTTC. Translating gives CAISPASGPHEQYF.

The CDR3 nucleotides read TGTGCCAGCAGTGGAGCAGCAGGGACAGTTGGGAATGAGCAGTTCTTC. Its protein is CASSGAAGTVGNEQFF. This chain joins TRBV2 and TRBJ2-1; 7 nucleotides line up with TRBD1. The CDR3 is 16 residues long. CDR1 and CDR2 (germline): SNHLY, FYNNEI. Trimming cost V 4 bases and J 7 bases; bases outside gene matches: 13.

In its sample, this clonotype was seen many times. V and J are TRBV20-1 and TRBJ2-5; 9 bases are a match to TRBD2. This CDR3 is built from 14 residues. Per the germline V gene, CDR1 is DFQATT and CDR2 is SNEGSKA (reference sequence). The V segment lost 0 bases and the J segment 7 bases; nucleotides outside the gene matches: 6. The CDR3 DNA follows: TGCAGTGCTAGAGATTCGCGGGAGGGTGCGACCCAGTACTTC. It is translated as CSARDSREGATQYF.

This rearrangement joins TRBV11-3 to TRBJ2-5; D may be TRBD2 (5 bases). V was trimmed by 5 bases and J by 4 bases, leaving 14 bases between them. This CDR3 contains 14 residues. Germline values: CDR1 SGHNT, CDR2 YENEEA. CDR3 DNA sequence: TGTGCCAGCAGCGAACGGACTGGTGGAGAGACCCAGTACTTC. Encoded protein: CASSERTGGETQYF.

The sample holds many counts of this clonotype. This chain connects TRBV30 to TRBJ2-7, with D perhaps given as TRBD1 or TRBD2 (6 bases each). Germline CDR1 GTSNPN, CDR2 SVGIG (reference sequence). V was cut by 1 base and J by 1 base, with 17 bases left in between. The CDR3 loop spans 16 amino acids. The CDR3 region has the DNA TGTGCCTGGAGTGAGGTCGGGGGCAGTCCTTCCTACGAGCAGTACTTC. Translated: CAWSEVGGSPSYEQYF.

The J gene is TRBJ2-1, the V gene TRBV7-9, with unresolved D. Trimming took off 5 bases at V and 0 bases at J, with 11 bases between the two ends. The CDR3 is made up of 15 amino acids. Germline V gene sequence: CDR1 SEHNR, CDR2 FQNEAQ (reference sequence). CDR3 coding DNA: TGTGCCAGCAGCGCCAGGTCGGGCTCCTACAATGAGCAGTTCTTC. As protein: CASSARSGSYNEQFF.

This clonotype was recorded many times. The genes are TRBV5-1 and TRBJ2-2, with D possibly matching TRBD2 (6 bases). V was shortened by 2 bases and J by 6 bases, with 17 bases between the two germline ends. The CDR3 totals 16 residues. The germline gives CDR1 SGHRS, CDR2 YFSETQ. The CDR3 reads CASSFQELAVAGELFF. The CDR3 DNA is TGCGCCAGCAGCTTCCAGGAACTAGCCGTAGCCGGGGAGCTGTTTTTT.

At least ten counts were recorded for this clonotype. The chain links TRBV28 to TRBJ1-5; 7 bases are shared with TRBD1. Per germline, CDR1 MDHEN and CDR2 SYDVKM. V dropped 5 bases and J dropped 7; count of bases not matched to a gene: 11. The CDR3 covers 15 residues. CDR3 sequence (DNA): TGTGCCAGCAGTGCCCGACAGGGTGGTGACCAGCCCCAGCATTTT. It translates to CASSARQGGDQPQHF.

The table lists this clonotype with a few counts. The genes are TRBV7-9 and TRBJ1-2, with TRBD1 matching 8 bases. Germline V lookup: CDR1 SEHNR, CDR2 FQNEAQ (reference sequence). The CDR3 spans 17 residues. The V and J ends lost 2 bases and 4 bases, in that order; junction bases with no gene match: 12. The CDR3 is CASSLLGPGRGLYGYTF. In DNA form, the CDR3 reads TGTGCCAGCAGCTTATTGGGCCCTGGCAGGGGGCTCTATGGCTACACCTTC. The variable domain in full, completed from reference TRBV7-9 and TRBJ1-2, reads DTGVSQNPRHKITKRGQNVTFRCDPISEHNRLYWYRQTLGQGPEFLTYFQNEAQLEKSRLLSDRFSAERPKGSFSTLEIQRTEQGDSAMYLCASSLLGPGRGLYGYTFGSGTRLTVV.

Ten or more counts support this clonotype. The V gene is TRBV6-2 or TRBV6-3, the J gene TRBJ1-2, with D hard to call. CDR3 length: 11 amino acids. Germline V CDR1 and CDR2: MNHEY, SVGEGT. With 8 bases removed from V and 2 bases from J, the gap between germline ends came to 6 bases. In DNA, the CDR3 is TGTGCCAGCGGAGAAAACTATGGCTACACCTTC. Protein product: CASGENYGYTF.

Only a few counts were recorded for this clonotype. The genes are TRBV2 and TRBJ1-4; TRBD1 agrees at 7 bases. Germline lookup yields CDR1 SNHLY and CDR2 FYNNEI. V trimming: 10 bases; J trimming: 4 bases; junction bases outside the gene matches: 6. The CDR3 is made up of 13 amino acids. The CDR3 protein is CATSGQLNEKLFF. The CDR3, as DNA: TGTGCCACCTCGGGACAGCTTAATGAAAAACTGTTTTTT.

This clonotype was seen ten or more times. The V and J genes are TRBV11-1 and TRBJ2-3; 7 positions match TRBD2. The CDR3 spans 17 residues. Germline assignment: CDR1 SGHAT and CDR2 FQDESV (reference sequence). J gave up 3 bases and V 2 bases, and 11 bases lay outside the gene matches. In DNA form, the CDR3 reads TGTGCCAGCAGCTTATGGCGGGAGAGAGTAGGAACAGATACGCAGTATTTT. Protein: CASSLWRERVGTDTQYF.

On this clonotype: At one end, the junction sequence differs from germline, possibly due to a read error. This chain links TRBV5-1 with TRBJ1-1; D may be TRBD1 (5 bases). The CDR3 totals 13 residues. Germline V gene lookup returns CDR1 SGHRS and CDR2 YFSETQ. The CDR3 DNA sequence: TGCGCCAGCAGCCGGCATGAGGACACTGAACCTTTCTTT. It encodes CASSRHEDTEPFF.

The chain carries TRBV14 and TRBJ1-1; D remains ambiguous. V was pared by 0 bases and J by 1 base, with 12 bases between. Germline values: CDR1 SGHDN, CDR2 FVKESK. This CDR3 comprises 16 residues. CDR3 amino acids: CASSQDTFQKNTEAFF. The CDR3 DNA follows: TGTGCCAGCAGCCAAGATACATTCCAGAAGAACACTGAAGCTTTCTTT. The full variable domain, its missing parts supplied by reference TRBV14 and TRBJ1-1, is EAGVTQFPSHSVIEKGQTVTLRCDPISGHDNLYWYRRVMGKEIKFLLHFVKESKQDESGMPNNRFLAERTGGTYSTLKVQPAELEDSGVYFCASSQDTFQKNTEAFFGQGTRLTVV.

This clonotype has just a few counts. The CDR3 DNA reads as TGCAGCATATCCAGGGGGCCGGGAGATACGCAGTATTTT. This translates into CSISRGPGDTQYF. The chain has TRBV29-1 and TRBJ2-3; TRBD1 matches at 8 bases. The CDR3 is 13 residues long. Germline CDR1 and CDR2: SQVTM and ANQGSEA. Germline trimming cut 8 bases from V and 5 bases from J; bases unmatched to any gene: 9.

The V gene is TRBV6-1, the J gene TRBJ2-1, with 7 bases fitting TRBD1. Losses at the gene ends were 7 bases for V and 5 bases for J; bases not matched to a gene: 5. This CDR3 has 13 amino acids. The germline gives CDR1 MNHNS, CDR2 SASEGT. In DNA form, the CDR3 reads TGTGCCAGCACCAGGACAGGACACAATGAGCAGTTCTTC. It specifies CASTRTGHNEQFF.

The V gene is TRBV25-1, the J gene TRBJ2-7; 10 nucleotides align to TRBD1. Germline CDR1 MGHDK, CDR2 SYGVNS. With V trimmed by 4 bases and J by 3 bases, 6 bases remained unmatched. The CDR3 runs 15 residues. The CDR3 bases are TGTGCCAGCAGTGCCTTAGGACAGGGGGACTACGAGCAGTACTTC. It yields the protein CASSALGQGDYEQYF.

There are a few counts of this clonotype. The chain joins TRBV11-2 to TRBJ2-2; D perhaps matches TRBD2 (5 bases). This CDR3 region has 13 residues. Between the trimmed V and J ends, which lost 5 bases and 6 bases, there was a span of 10 bases. Germline V gene lookup returns CDR1 SGHAT and CDR2 FQNNGV. This CDR3 is CASSLQEAGELFF. The CDR3, as DNA: TGTGCCAGCAGCCTTCAGGAGGCCGGGGAGCTGTTTTTT.

This clonotype has at least ten counts. This chain links TRBV28 with TRBJ2-3, with TRBD2 identical over 12 bases. V shed 4 bases and J 6 bases; nucleotides not matched to a gene: 11. Looked up from germline, CDR1 is MDHEN and CDR2 is SYDVKM. The CDR3 length is 17 residues. This CDR3 is CASSSPVTGTSGDTQYF. The CDR3 DNA sequence: TGTGCCAGCAGTTCCCCGGTGACCGGGACTAGCGGGGATACGCAGTATTTT.

This clonotype was seen repeatedly, ten times or more. This chain joins TRBV30 and TRBJ2-1; maybe TRBD2 (6 bases). This CDR3 has 13 residues. Germline-derived CDR1 and CDR2 are GTSNPN and SVGIG (reference sequence). V was pared by 5 bases and J by 2 bases, with 10 bases between. CDR3 nucleotides: TGTGCCTGGGCTAGCGCCACCTACAATGAGCAGTTCTTC. Translation: CAWASATYNEQFF.